This is a list of T cell receptor beta chains from one sample in a study of T cells in Graves' hyperthyroidism and ophthalmopathy. Using its own MiXCR run on the multiplex PCR reads, TCRdb lists one record per CDR3 protein. This table has around 370,000 distinct CDR3 sequences, less than 20% appearing once. Sequencing input: blood. The receptor source for this set is a man younger than 35 with Graves' ophthalmopathy. Each CDR3 is given with its conserved first and last residue. Fields, in order: J gene, V gene, D gene, clone size, CDR3 DNA, CDR3 protein. D genes are given only for firm matches. Size is stated for part of the rows, as once, few or many counts, or as a class when the clone is expanded.

J gene: TRBJ1-1; V gene: TRBV4-1; D gene: TRBD1; clone size: few; CDR3 DNA: TGCGCCAGCAGCCAGCCCCGGACAGGCTTGAACACTGAAGCTTTCTTT; CDR3 protein: CASSQPRTGLNTEAFF
J gene: TRBJ2-7; V gene: TRBV3-1; D gene: .; clone size: many; CDR3 DNA: TGTGCCAGCAGCCAAGTGATACGGTTGCAGGGAACCTACGAGCAGTACTTC; CDR3 protein: CASSQVIRLQGTYEQYF
J gene: TRBJ2-7; V gene: TRBV19; D gene: .; clone size: .; CDR3 DNA: TGTGCCAGTAGCCCCGGGACTCTCGAGCAGTACTTC; CDR3 protein: CASSPGTLEQYF
J gene: TRBJ2-3; V gene: TRBV15; D gene: .; clone size: many; CDR3 DNA: TGTGCCACCAGCAGAGATAAGTTGCAGCCCCGCGCGACCACAGATACGCAGTATTTT; CDR3 protein: CATSRDKLQPRATTDTQYF
J gene: TRBJ1-2; V gene: TRBV20-1; D gene: .; clone size: many; CDR3 DNA: TGCAGTGCCCTAGACAGGCCGACCAGGGACTACACCTTC; CDR3 protein: CSALDRPTRDYTF
J gene: TRBJ1-4; V gene: TRBV6-5; D gene: .; clone size: .; CDR3 DNA: TGTGCCAGCAGTTACTCGAGGGAGACTAATGAAAAACTGTTTTTT; CDR3 protein: CASSYSRETNEKLFF
J gene: TRBJ1-6; V gene: TRBV28; D gene: .; clone size: many; CDR3 DNA: TGTGCCAGCAGCCCGACACAGGGCGCGAGGGGCTATAATTCACCCCTCCACTTT; CDR3 protein: CASSPTQGARGYNSPLHF
J gene: TRBJ1-5; V gene: TRBV6-5; D gene: TRBD1; clone size: .; CDR3 DNA: TGTGCCAGCAATTACCGACAGGGAGGAACCAATCAGCCCCAGCATTTT; CDR3 protein: CASNYRQGGTNQPQHF
J gene: TRBJ2-4; V gene: TRBV7-9; D gene: TRBD2; clone size: .; CDR3 DNA: TGTGCCAGCAGCTCCTTAGCGGGGGTAGCCAAAAACATTCAGTACTTC; CDR3 protein: CASSSLAGVAKNIQYF
J gene: TRBJ1-2; V gene: TRBV29-1; D gene: .; clone size: few; CDR3 DNA: TGCAGCGTTGAATCGCCTTCTCTTGGCTACACCTTC; CDR3 protein: CSVESPSLGYTF
J gene: TRBJ2-5; V gene: TRBV20-1; D gene: TRBD1; clone size: few; CDR3 DNA: TGCAGTGCCCGTAGGGACAGGAACCAAAAGACCCAGTACTTC; CDR3 protein: CSARRDRNQKTQYF
J gene: TRBJ1-4; V gene: TRBV20-1; D gene: .; clone size: few; CDR3 DNA: TGCAGTGCCCTCGGAGTGGACGGGGAAAAACTGTTTTTT; CDR3 protein: CSALGVDGEKLFF
J gene: TRBJ1-2; V gene: TRBV4-1; D gene: TRBD1; clone size: few; CDR3 DNA: TGCGCCAGCAGCCAAGTTGGGACAGACCGGCAGGCCTATGGCTACACCTTC; CDR3 protein: CASSQVGTDRQAYGYTF
J gene: TRBJ1-4; V gene: TRBV6-1; D gene: .; clone size: few; CDR3 DNA: TGTGCCAGCAGAAAGGAAATGGGAACTAATGAAAAACTGTTTTTT; CDR3 protein: CASRKEMGTNEKLFF
J gene: TRBJ1-5; V gene: TRBV6-1; D gene: TRBD1; clone size: many; CDR3 DNA: TGTGCCAGCAGCGCTGGACAGGGCCAGGATCAGCCCCAGCATTTT; CDR3 protein: CASSAGQGQDQPQHF
J gene: TRBJ2-1; V gene: TRBV11-1; D gene: TRBD1; clone size: few; CDR3 DNA: TGTGCCAGCAGCTTCTGGGGACAGGGGATAGGAGAGCAGTTCTTC; CDR3 protein: CASSFWGQGIGEQFF
J gene: TRBJ1-1; V gene: TRBV5-1; D gene: .; clone size: many; CDR3 DNA: TGCGCCAGCAGCCCTGAAAGTGATACTGAAGCTTTCTTT; CDR3 protein: CASSPESDTEAFF
J gene: TRBJ2-1; V gene: TRBV9; D gene: .; clone size: few; CDR3 DNA: TGTGCCAGCAGCGCGAGGACCTACAATGAGCAGTTCTTC; CDR3 protein: CASSARTYNEQFF
J gene: TRBJ2-7; V gene: TRBV28; D gene: .; clone size: many; CDR3 DNA: TGTGCCAGCAGTTTAGGGGACCGGGCCTACGAGCAGTACTTC; CDR3 protein: CASSLGDRAYEQYF
J gene: TRBJ1-3; V gene: TRBV5-8; D gene: .; clone size: few; CDR3 DNA: TGTGCCAGCAGCTTGGAAGTCTCCCACTCTGGAAACACCATATATTTT; CDR3 protein: CASSLEVSHSGNTIYF
J gene: TRBJ1-3; V gene: TRBV20-1; D gene: .; clone size: .; CDR3 DNA: TGCAGTGCTAGGGACGGGAACTCTGGAAACACCATATATTTT; CDR3 protein: CSARDGNSGNTIYF
J gene: TRBJ2-6; V gene: TRBV5-6; D gene: .; clone size: few; CDR3 DNA: TGTGCCAGCAGCCCCGATCGGGCGGGCCCCGGGGCCAACGTCCTGACTTTC; CDR3 protein: CASSPDRAGPGANVLTF
J gene: TRBJ1-1; V gene: TRBV11-2; D gene: .; clone size: .; CDR3 DNA: TGTGCCAGCAGCTTAGTAGGCACCGACACTGAAGCTTTCTTT; CDR3 protein: CASSLVGTDTEAFF
J gene: TRBJ1-3; V gene: TRBV6-1; D gene: .; clone size: few; CDR3 DNA: TGTGCCAGCAGTATCCTGGAAGGAAACACCATATATTTT; CDR3 protein: CASSILEGNTIYF